The source of this T cell receptor beta chain is a study of T-cell memory formation after mild COVID-19. Constant-segment primers were used for 5'RACE, and the resulting TCR alpha and TCR beta cDNA libraries carried sample barcodes and UMIs. MiXCR, run by TCRdb on the 5' RACE reads, gives a single entry per CDR3 protein. The sample holds 250,000 to 300,000 distinct CDR3 sequences; about 17% are singletons and the top ten take about a fifth. Germline V CDR1 and CDR2: ENHRY, SYGVKD. The CDR3 spans 15 residues. V was pared by 6 bases and J by 2 bases, with 10 bases of the junction left unmatched. This clonotype was found many times. No antigen is known for it. Study-wide points: CM and EM subsets held most contracting CD4+ clones; EMRA held CD8+ ones. Prior to infection, memory already included some responding clones, suggesting cross-reactive memory joined.

The TCR comes from a man younger than 30 who had mild COVID-19 (a few samples of this study predate the infection). Cell type and time point are not known. The sequenced sample consisted of PBMCs or a T cell subset sorted from them (not recorded which). The J gene is TRBJ2-7, the V gene TRBV10-3; 7 positions match TRBD1. The CDR3 region is CAIRPGSGTAYEQYF. CDR3 nucleotides: TGTGCCATCAGACCCGGGTCCGGGACAGCCTACGAGCAGTACTTC.